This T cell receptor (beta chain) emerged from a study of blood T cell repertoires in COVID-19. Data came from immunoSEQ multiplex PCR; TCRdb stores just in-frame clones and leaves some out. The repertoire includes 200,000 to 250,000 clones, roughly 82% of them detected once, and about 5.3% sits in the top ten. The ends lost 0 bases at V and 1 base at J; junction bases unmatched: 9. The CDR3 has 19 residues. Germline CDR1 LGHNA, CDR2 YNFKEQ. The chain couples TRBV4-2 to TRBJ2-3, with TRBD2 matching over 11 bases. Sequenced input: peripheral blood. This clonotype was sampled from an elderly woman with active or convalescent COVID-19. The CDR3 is CASSQELAGVGLRTDTQYF. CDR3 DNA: TGTGCCAGCAGCCAAGAACTAGCGGGAGTAGGCCTTCGCACAGATACGCAGTATTTT.